The entry below describes one TCR beta chain. Its antigen is unidentified. This specimen comes from a study of CD4 T cells in relation to SARS-CoV-2 and coronaviruses. The unexposed donors gave CD4+ T cells in about 2010-2019, prior to COVID-19. After about ten days of culture, CD4+ T cells were isolated. J gave up 1 base and V 4 bases, and 8 bases lay outside the gene matches. The CDR3 runs to 16 residues. Per germline, CDR1 LGHDT and CDR2 YNNKEL (reference sequence). Assay: immunoSEQ multiplex PCR; the TCRdb copy retains only in-frame clones and omits some. The sample lists about 19,000 clones, 77% occurring once.

Source material: CD4+ T cells from PBMCs, cultured in vitro. The genes are TRBV3-1 (or the pseudogene TRBV3-2) and TRBJ2-5, with TRBD2 matching 8 bases. This sequence originates from a human donor in good health. The CDR3 DNA sequence: TGTGCCAGCAGCCTCGGGGGGGCCCGAGTCCAAGAGACCCAGTACTTC. Residues: CASSLGGARVQETQYF.